This T cell receptor (beta chain) comes out of a study of neurological immune-mediated disorders. Study as a whole: The disease course was relapsing-remitting in around 31 and secondary progressive in about 9% of the roughly 35 multiple sclerosis patients. The study, taken as a whole, reports: The most TCR clonal expansion was seen in HTLV-1-associated myelopathy, whereas the least was seen in multiple sclerosis, below the level in healthy controls.

This clonotype appeared many times. Its antigen is currently unknown. This CDR3 comprises 14 residues. CDR1 SNHLY and CDR2 FYNNEI come from the germline V gene. Trimming shortened V by 5 bases and J by 3 bases, and 11 bases separated the two germline ends. Each CDR3 protein gets one entry after TCRdb re-called the 5' RACE reads with MiXCR. Found here are fewer than 75,000 distinct CDR3 sequences, less than 5.5% of them singletons; the top ten hold approximately 7%. Unsorted libraries were generated from 2 million PBMCs. These cells had been stored in RNAlater at -80 C. The chain has TRBV2 and TRBJ1-5; a possible D gene is TRBD1 (5 bases). This receptor was taken from a man in his thirties or forties with multiple sclerosis. The sequencing sample was made of PBMCs. CDR3 nucleotide sequence: TGTGCCAGCAGTCGGGGGGTTGACAATCAGCCCCAGCATTTT. This encodes CASSRGVDNQPQHF.